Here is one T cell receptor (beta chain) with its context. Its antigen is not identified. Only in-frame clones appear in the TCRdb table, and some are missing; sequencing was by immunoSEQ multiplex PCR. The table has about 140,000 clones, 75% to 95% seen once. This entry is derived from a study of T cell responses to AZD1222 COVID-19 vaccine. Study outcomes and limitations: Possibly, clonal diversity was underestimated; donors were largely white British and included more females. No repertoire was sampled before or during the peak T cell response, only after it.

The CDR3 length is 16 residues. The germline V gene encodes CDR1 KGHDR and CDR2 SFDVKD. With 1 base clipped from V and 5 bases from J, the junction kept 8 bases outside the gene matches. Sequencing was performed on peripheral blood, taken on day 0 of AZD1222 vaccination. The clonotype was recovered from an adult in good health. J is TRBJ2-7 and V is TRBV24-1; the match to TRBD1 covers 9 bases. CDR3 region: CATSDFGTGSLDEQYF. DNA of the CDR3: TGTGCCACCAGTGATTTCGGGACAGGGTCTCTTGACGAGCAGTACTTC.